The rows below give T cell receptor beta chains drawn from one sample of a study of technical replicates of blood from a handful of donors. Clones were read by immunoSEQ multiplex PCR, and TCRdb kept only the in-frame ones, dropping some. The sample has nearly 80,000 clones; around 90% are singletons. Sequencing was done on a sample of T cells isolated from PBMCs. Source of these receptors: a human donor in good health. Each CDR3 is given with its conserved first and last residue. Fields, in order: clone size, V gene, J gene, CDR3 length, D gene, CDR3 protein, CDR3 DNA. D genes are given only for firm matches. The size field is filled for only some rows; it gives once, few, many or a size class.

-	TRBV9	TRBJ2-1	16	TRBD2	CASSVLSSGPYNEQFF	TGTGCCAGCAGCGTACTTTCTAGCGGTCCCTACAATGAGCAGTTCTTC
-	TRBV7-2	TRBJ2-1	16	TRBD2	CASSATLAGGYNEQFF	TGTGCCAGCAGCGCCACACTAGCGGGAGGATACAATGAGCAGTTCTTC
-	TRBV2	TRBJ2-1	13	-	CASTWGGGSEQFF	TGTGCCAGCACCTGGGGGGGCGGCAGTGAGCAGTTCTTC
-	TRBV30	TRBJ1-4	16	-	CAWSPKGRGLGEKLFF	TGTGCCTGGAGTCCAAAAGGGAGGGGCCTGGGTGAAAAACTGTTTTTT
-	TRBV27	TRBJ1-1	13	TRBD1	CASSRKGAEGAFF	TGTGCCAGCAGTCGTAAGGGGGCAGAGGGAGCTTTCTTT
once	TRBV5-4	TRBJ1-1	12	-	CASSVLNTEAFF	TGTGCCAGCAGCGTACTTAACACTGAAGCTTTCTTT
-	TRBV6-5	TRBJ1-5	15	TRBD1	CASNQDRNSNQPQHF	TGTGCCAGCAATCAGGACAGGAATAGCAATCAGCCCCAGCATTTT
once	TRBV10-1	TRBJ2-7	12	-	CASSGTRGEQYF	TGCGCCAGCAGTGGGACTCGAGGGGAGCAGTACTTC
once	TRBV18	TRBJ2-2	14	-	CASSPGVNTGELFF	TGTGCCAGCTCACCCGGGGTGAACACCGGGGAGCTGTTTTTT
-	TRBV11-2	TRBJ2-3	14	-	CASSLGANTDTQYF	TGTGCCAGCAGCTTAGGAGCCAACACAGATACGCAGTATTTT
-	TRBV27	TRBJ1-1	19	TRBD1	CASSILPGQGVFQGTEAFF	TGTGCCAGCAGTATCCTTCCGGGACAGGGGGTTTTCCAGGGGACTGAAGCTTTCTTT
-	TRBV4-2	TRBJ2-7	14	TRBD1	CASSFRDSSYEQYF	TGTGCCAGCAGCTTCCGGGACAGCTCCTACGAGCAGTACTTC
-	TRBV6-5	TRBJ2-3	15	-	CASSGPKGVTDTQYF	TGTGCCAGCTCCGGTCCGAAGGGGGTCACAGATACGCAGTATTTT
-	TRBV2	TRBJ1-1	13	-	CASSPSSNTEAFF	TGTGCCAGCAGCCCGAGCTCGAACACTGAAGCTTTCTTT
-	TRBV27	TRBJ2-7	16	-	CASSYSVGAGAREQYF	TGTGCCAGCAGTTATTCGGTGGGGGCAGGGGCGAGAGAGCAGTACTTC
-	TRBV28	TRBJ2-3	17	TRBD1	CASRLKDRVDSTDTQYF	TGTGCCAGCAGACTAAAAGACAGGGTAGATAGCACAGATACGCAGTATTTT
once	TRBV12-5	TRBJ1-4	15	-	CASGPEGRTNEKLFF	TGTGCTAGTGGTCCGGAGGGCAGGACTAATGAAAAACTGTTTTTT
-	TRBV5-6	TRBJ1-2	15	TRBD1	CASSLGTVKPYGYTF	TGTGCCAGCAGCCTAGGGACAGTCAAACCGTATGGCTACACCTTC
-	TRBV30	TRBJ1-1	13	-	CAWTLDRNTEAFF	TGTGCCTGGACCCTGGACAGGAACACTGAAGCTTTCTTT
-	TRBV4-1	TRBJ2-1	17	TRBD2	CASSQVRTSGSAHEQFF	TGCGCCAGCAGCCAAGTGCGGACTAGCGGGAGTGCCCATGAGCAGTTCTTC
-	TRBV7-9	TRBJ2-1	15	TRBD1	CASSPRDRGSNEQFF	TGTGCCAGCAGCCCCCGGGACAGGGGAAGCAATGAGCAGTTCTTC
-	TRBV10-2	TRBJ1-4	15	TRBD1	CASGYRVQGGEKLFF	TGCGCCAGCGGCTATAGGGTACAGGGGGGCGAAAAACTGTTTTTT
-	TRBV4-1	TRBJ2-1	15	TRBD2	CASSQTGTSPFEQFF	TGCGCCAGCAGCCAGACCGGGACTAGCCCCTTTGAGCAGTTCTTC
-	TRBV7-9	TRBJ1-3	14	-	CASTGTVSGNTIYF	TGTGCCAGCACCGGGACTGTTTCTGGAAACACCATATATTTT
-	TRBV27	TRBJ2-3	14	-	CASSLGLASDTQYF	TGTGCCAGCAGTTTAGGACTGGCCTCGGATACGCAGTATTTT
-	TRBV10-2	TRBJ1-2	12	-	CATPDLEGGYTF	TGCGCCACCCCAGACTTGGAGGGAGGCTACACCTTC
-	TRBV6-5	TRBJ1-5	14	-	CASSYIEGHQPQHF	TGTGCCAGCAGTTATATCGAGGGTCATCAGCCCCAGCATTTT
-	TRBV6-1	TRBJ1-1	14	-	CASSDGGGVTEAFF	TGTGCCAGCAGTGACGGGGGTGGGGTCACTGAAGCTTTCTTT
-	TRBV9	TRBJ2-5	15	TRBD1	CASSVARGRGETQYF	TGTGCCAGCAGCGTAGCGAGGGGGCGAGGAGAGACCCAGTACTTC
-	TRBV6-1	TRBJ2-3	16	TRBD1	CASSEAPGQGADTQYF	TGTGCCAGCAGTGAAGCGCCGGGACAGGGGGCAGATACGCAGTATTTT
-	TRBV4-1	TRBJ2-7	13	-	CASSQAGPGEQYF	TGCGCCAGCAGCCAAGCAGGGCCGGGCGAGCAGTACTTC
once	TRBV19	TRBJ1-4	14	TRBD1	CASSIGTVNEKLFF	TGTGCCAGTAGTATTGGGACAGTTAATGAAAAACTGTTTTTT
-	TRBV7-9	TRBJ1-2	15	-	CASSQGRLRYYGYTF	TGTGCCAGCAGCCAAGGGAGGCTCCGATACTATGGCTACACCTTC
-	TRBV5-8	TRBJ2-1	14	-	CASSPALRVGEQFF	TGTGCCAGCAGCCCCGCTTTGAGGGTCGGCGAGCAGTTCTTC
-	TRBV7-3	TRBJ2-2	15	TRBD1	CASSLLGQGAGELFF	TGTGCCAGCAGCTTACTAGGACAGGGGGCCGGGGAGCTGTTTTTT
-	TRBV11-3	TRBJ2-3	15	-	CASSLVSGGTDTQYF	TGTGCCAGCAGCTTAGTTTCAGGGGGCACAGATACGCAGTATTTT
-	TRBV4-1	TRBJ2-5	14	TRBD2	CASSWGLAIETQYF	TGCGCCAGCAGTTGGGGACTAGCGATCGAGACCCAGTACTTC
-	TRBV5-4	TRBJ2-1	16	-	CASSRASYSSYNEQFF	TGTGCCAGCAGCAGAGCTAGCTATAGCTCCTACAATGAGCAGTTCTTC
-	TRBV21-1	TRBJ2-4	17	-	CASSISLWDRGFDIQYF	TGTGCCAGCAGCATCTCTCTGTGGGACAGGGGGTTTGACATTCAGTACTTC
-	TRBV27	TRBJ2-7	14	-	CASSFDPGSREQYF	TGTGCCAGCAGTTTTGACCCGGGGAGCAGGGAGCAGTACTTC
-	TRBV7-9	TRBJ2-1	14	-	CASSLVLEVNEQFF	TGTGCCAGCAGCTTAGTACTTGAAGTCAATGAGCAGTTCTTC
-	TRBV6-5	TRBJ1-4	15	-	CASSYSRGTNEKLFF	TGTGCCAGCAGTTACTCGAGGGGGACTAATGAAAAACTGTTTTTT
-	TRBV27	TRBJ2-3	14	-	CASSSLGVTDTQYF	TGTGCCAGCAGTTCTCTGGGAGTCACAGATACGCAGTATTTT
-	TRBV7-6	TRBJ2-7	14	-	CASSFGSYTAEQYF	TGTGCCAGCAGCTTCGGGTCCTATACGGCCGAGCAGTACTTC
-	TRBV4-3	TRBJ2-3	14	-	CASSQENYPDTQYF	TGCGCCAGCAGCCAAGAAAACTACCCAGATACGCAGTATTTT
-	TRBV28	TRBJ2-2	13	-	CASSLSRTGELFF	TGTGCCAGCAGTTTATCCCGGACCGGGGAGCTGTTTTTT
-	TRBV19	TRBJ2-2	16	-	CASSIPQRVPFGELFF	TGTGCCAGTAGTATACCCCAGCGGGTACCTTTCGGGGAGCTGTTTTTT
-	TRBV4-2	TRBJ2-1	15	TRBD2	CASSQGLAEGNEQFF	TGTGCCAGCAGCCAGGGACTAGCGGAAGGAAATGAGCAGTTCTTC
-	TRBV6-6	TRBJ1-1	13	-	CASSYPDSEGAFF	TGTGCCAGCAGTTACCCGGACAGCGAGGGGGCTTTCTTT
few	TRBV27	TRBJ1-5	12	TRBD1	CATRQGDQPQHF	TGTGCCACCCGACAGGGCGATCAGCCCCAGCATTTT
-	TRBV6-5	TRBJ2-1	15	TRBD2	CASSYGLAGFHEQFF	TGTGCCAGCAGTTACGGACTAGCGGGTTTCCATGAGCAGTTCTTC
-	TRBV7-9	TRBJ1-5	14	-	CASSQGLSNQPQHF	TGTGCCAGCAGCCAGGGACTGAGCAATCAGCCCCAGCATTTT
once	TRBV29-1	TRBJ2-1	13	-	CSVDTGLVNEQFF	TGCAGCGTTGATACAGGGCTGGTGAATGAGCAGTTCTTC